The present T cell receptor (beta chain) was sequenced within a study of molecular identifiers for immune sequencing clone quantification. Study findings and constraints: Among some 1.1 million naive cells, spiked Jurkat TCR RNA from a single cell was reportedly detectable.

This clonotype came up many times. Its antigen is still unknown. TCRdb used MiXCR to reprocess the PCR reads, holding one entry per CDR3 protein. Of more than 300,000 distinct CDR3 sequences listed, over 20% are singletons. Germline V gene lookup returns CDR1 MDHEN and CDR2 SYDVKM. The CDR3 runs to 12 residues. With V trimmed by 7 bases and J by 4 bases, 1 base remained unmatched. This rearrangement joins TRBV28 to TRBJ1-5; TRBD1 matches 7 bases. The TCR comes from a human donor in good health. Some libraries in this study had Jurkat cell RNA spiked in. Sequences were obtained from naive CD8+ T cells from blood, with Jurkat cell RNA spiked in. Subset noted: FACS-sorted CD8+CD4-CCR7+CD45RA+ naive T cells. CDR3 sequence (DNA): TGTGCCAGCACAGGGGGTAATCAGCCCCAGCATTTT. Residues: CASTGGNQPQHF.